The 16 T cell receptor beta chains listed next were all sequenced from one sample in a study of cytomegalovirus exposure and HLA in healthy donors. Produced via immunoSEQ multiplex PCR; TCRdb's table is partial and in-frame only. The sample records tens of thousands of clones, 90% to 95% being singletons. The sample taken for sequencing was PBMCs. Receptors originate from a woman in her thirties in good health and CMV-seronegative.

V and J are TRBV18 and TRBJ2-1; a weak D match, TRBD2 (5 bases). Trimming cost V 6 bases and J 4 bases, with 19 bases left between them. The CDR3 is 16 residues long. The germline CDR1 and CDR2 sequences are KGHSH and LQKENI. The CDR3 loop reads CASSPFLRDGYNEQFF. DNA of the CDR3: TGTGCCAGCTCCCCCTTTCTTCGGGATGGATACAATGAGCAGTTCTTC.

The rearrangement uses TRBV28 and TRBJ1-1, with D possibly TRBD1 on 6 matching bases. Per germline, CDR1 MDHEN and CDR2 SYDVKM. This CDR3 contains 14 residues. Trimming cost V 3 bases and J 5 bases, with 13 bases left between them. As DNA, the CDR3 is TGTGCCAGCAGTTTCCGGCGGGGGCGAACTGAAGCTTTCTTT. This encodes CASSFRRGRTEAFF.

This chain links TRBV15 with TRBJ2-3, with 8 bases that match TRBD1. Germline V gene lookup returns CDR1 LNHNV and CDR2 YYDKDF (reference sequence). V gave up 5 bases and J gave up 5 bases; unmatched junction bases: 9. The CDR3 covers 15 residues. The CDR3 spells CATSQLQGAGDTQYF. In DNA, the CDR3 is TGTGCCACCAGCCAACTTCAGGGGGCCGGAGATACGCAGTATTTT.

The V gene is TRBV28, the J gene TRBJ1-3; no definite D call. V gave up 2 bases and J gave up 3 bases, with 14 bases separating them. CDR1 and CDR2 (germline): MDHEN, SYDVKM. The CDR3 spans 16 residues. CDR3 in DNA: TGTGCCAGCAGTTTAAGTCTTCCCGGAGGTGGAAACACCATATATTTT. It encodes CASSLSLPGGGNTIYF. Drawing the rest from reference TRBV28 and TRBJ1-3, the complete variable domain is DVKVTQSSRYLVKRTGEKVFLECVQDMDHENMFWYRQDPGLGLRLIYFSYDVKMKEKGDIPEGYSVSREKKERFSLILESASTNQTSMYLCASSLSLPGGGNTIYFGEGSWLTVV.

Comments on this clone: Relative to the germline gene, one junction end is altered; a read error may explain this. This rearrangement joins TRBV28 to TRBJ1-1, with 10 bases that match TRBD1. From germline, CDR1 is MDHEN and CDR2 SYDVKM. The CDR3 length is 15 residues. The CDR3 DNA sequence: TGTGCCAGCAGCTTATCCGGGACAGGGGACACTGAAGCTTTCTTT. Its translation: CASSLSGTGDTEAFF.

This chain connects TRBV6-5 to TRBJ2-7, with 8 bases lining up with TRBD1. The CDR3 covers 15 residues. CDR1 and CDR2 (germline): MNHEY, SVGAGI. Losses at the gene ends were 0 bases for V and 6 bases for J; bases not matched to a gene: 7. CDR3 region: CASSYSNRQGSEQYF. In DNA form, the CDR3 reads TGTGCCAGCAGTTACTCGAACCGACAGGGGAGCGAGCAGTACTTC.

The V and J genes are TRBV19 and TRBJ2-2; 9 nucleotides agree with TRBD2. The J segment lost 2 bases and the V segment lost 8 bases, leaving 3 bases of the junction unmatched. Looked up from germline, CDR1 is LNHDA and CDR2 is SQIVND (reference sequence). The CDR3 consists of 14 residues. For the CDR3, the DNA is TGTGCCAGTCGACTAGCGGCTAACACCGGGGAGCTGTTTTTT. It encodes CASRLAANTGELFF.

Comment on this clone: One junction end disagrees with the germline gene, perhaps due to a read error. J is TRBJ2-4 and V is TRBV27, with 11 bases fitting TRBD1. Germline V CDR1 and CDR2: MNHEY, SMNVEV (reference sequence). The CDR3 has 17 residues. The DNA of the CDR3 is TGTGCCAGCACTTTAACCGCGCGGACAGGGGGCGGGAACATTCAGTACTTC. Translating it yields CASTLTARTGGGNIQYF.

This clone has a single count. The rearrangement joins TRBV7-9 to TRBJ2-5; unclear D gene. From germline, CDR1 is SEHNR and CDR2 FQNEAQ (reference sequence). V was pared by 4 bases and J by 2 bases, with 11 bases between. This CDR3 has 14 amino acids. CDR3 sequence reads: CASSSRRKQETQYF. CDR3 DNA: TGTGCCAGCAGCTCACGGCGGAAACAAGAGACCCAGTACTTC.

The chain uses TRBV11-1 and TRBJ2-3; no clear D gene. CDR3 length equals 14 residues. Germline lookup yields CDR1 SGHAT and CDR2 FQDESV (reference sequence). V shed 5 bases and J shed 2 bases, with 11 bases lying between them. CDR3 nucleotide sequence: TGTGCCAGCAGCCCTAGACGGATCACAGATACGCAGTATTTT. It is translated as CASSPRRITDTQYF.

This chain connects TRBV19 to TRBJ2-6; 7 bases map to TRBD2. V dropped 6 bases and J dropped 4; count of bases not matched to a gene: 9. The CDR3 is made up of 16 amino acids. Germline CDR1 and CDR2: LNHDA and SQIVND (reference sequence). CDR3 DNA: TGTGCCAGTAGCCCCGGGGGGTTCGTAGGGGCCAACGTCCTGACTTTC. This encodes CASSPGGFVGANVLTF.

The chain couples TRBV5-4 to TRBJ1-4; D not resolved. V was clipped by 0 bases and J by 7 bases, with 13 bases between them. The CDR3 covers 15 residues. Germline assignment: CDR1 SGHNT and CDR2 YYREEE (reference sequence). The CDR3 bases are TGTGCCAGCAGCTTGGACTTGTCAGGTCGTGAAAAACTGTTTTTT. Amino acid sequence: CASSLDLSGREKLFF.

The genes are TRBV9 and TRBJ2-3; possibly TRBD2 for D (5 bases). The CDR3 extends over 16 amino acids. The germline V gene has CDR1 SGDLS and CDR2 YYNGEE. Trimming pared 0 bases from V and 3 bases from J, leaving 14 bases between. The CDR3 DNA is TGTGCCAGCAGCGTAGCGGGAAACGGGGTGACAGATACGCAGTATTTT. The encoded protein is CASSVAGNGVTDTQYF.

A remark on this clone: The germline gene is not matched at one end of the junction; a read error may be the cause. The gene calls are TRBV10-1 and TRBJ1-1; D is possibly TRBD1 (5 bases). This CDR3 contains 16 residues. Germline V gene sequence: CDR1 WNHNN, CDR2 SYGVQD (reference sequence). CDR3 residues: CASREFSRVACTEAFF. In nucleotides, the CDR3 is TGCGCCAGCAGAGAGTTCTCCAGGGTCGCATGCACTGAAGCTTTCTTT.

V gene TRBV18 combines with J gene TRBJ1-2; maybe TRBD1 (6 bases). Trimming removed 3 bases at V and 11 bases at J, with 13 bases between. The CDR3 contains 12 residues. Germline-derived CDR1 and CDR2 are KGHSH and LQKENI. The CDR3, as DNA: TGTGCCAGCTCACCCCCGGGACAAAGATACACCTTC. This codes for CASSPPGQRYTF.

V is TRBV6-5 and J is TRBJ1-6; 7 positions match TRBD1. V gave up 8 bases and J gave up 7 bases; unmatched junction bases: 8. Germline V lookup: CDR1 MNHEY, CDR2 SVGAGI. This CDR3 has 14 residues. This CDR3 reads CASRLGTANSPLHF. CDR3 sequence (DNA): TGTGCCAGCCGGCTCGGGACAGCCAATTCACCCCTCCACTTT.